What follows describes a single T cell receptor (beta chain). What it binds is not known. CD8 cells classed as naive were CD45RO-negative and positively selected for CCR7, excluding terminally differentiated effector memory CD45RA+ cells. The sample originates from a study of shared clonotypes between healthy human individuals. It was across several immunoSEQ plates that each subset's genomic DNA was evenly split. Data came from immunoSEQ multiplex PCR; TCRdb stores just in-frame clones and leaves some out. The sample records millions of clones, about 92% being singletons. Germline V gene sequence: CDR1 MDHEN, CDR2 SYDVKM. The CDR3 is 15 amino acids. V was pared by 3 bases and J by 5 bases, with 14 bases between. Points from the study as a whole: Relative to memory subsets, naive subsets generally showed larger estimated richness. Roughly 4.7% was the fraction of naive CD4 clonotypes found shared across several donors.

Sample: naive CD8+ T cells from PBMCs. The clonotype originates from a man aged 18-30 years in good health. Some clones in this sample may be carry-over from other donors' samples. The V call is TRBV28, the J call TRBJ1-5, with D maybe TRBD1 (5 bases). CDR3 loop: CASSLQGAGYQPQHF. Here the CDR3 DNA reads TGTGCCAGCAGTTTGCAGGGTGCGGGGTATCAGCCCCAGCATTTT.